The T cell receptor beta chain under discussion was sequenced for a study of OX40 agonist ivuxolimab in advanced cancers. Whole-study context: In this cohort, patients received ivuxolimab, an agonistic anti-OX40 (CD134) antibody. Patients were dosed intravenously with ivuxolimab at 0.01 to 10 mg/kg every 2 weeks. Dose-escalation patients had hepatocellular carcinoma, melanoma, renal cell or head and neck cancer.

With regard to this clone: The antigen is unknown.

General study results and limits: The CD4+ and CD8+ T cells in the blood had expanded clonally by week 6 at 0.1 to 3.0 mg/kg.

Some clones are missing from TCRdb's copy, which holds only in-frame ones; the method was immunoSEQ multiplex PCR. The sample comprises under 60,000 clones, about 82% of which are singletons, and 3.9% rests with the top ten. This CDR3 contains 14 residues. Trimming took 4 bases from V and 5 from J, leaving 14 bases between them. Germline V CDR1 and CDR2: MDHEN, SYDVKM. This TCR was sampled from an adult with an advanced solid tumor such as melanoma, head and neck, liver or kidney cancer. The sequenced sample was CD4+ or CD8+ T cells sorted from blood, obtained in a trial of the OX40 agonist ivuxolimab. V is TRBV28 and J is TRBJ1-2; D unresolved. CDR3 sequence (DNA): TGTGCCAGCAGTTCCCCCGGGGTAGGGTATGGCTACACCTTC. This codes for CASSSPGVGYGYTF.